This passage covers 12 T cell receptor beta chains from one sample sequenced in a study of breast tumors, draining lymph nodes, adjacent tissues. TCRdb reprocessed the multiplex PCR reads with MiXCR, giving one entry per CDR3 protein. The sample yields about 230,000 distinct CDR3 sequences, around 32% seen once. Axillary draining lymph nodes of breast cancer patients supplied the node samples. The sample consisted of axillary lymph node tissue. These receptor sequences come from a female donor with breast cancer. Some clones in this sample may be carry-over from other donors' samples.

The chain joins TRBV30 to TRBJ2-5, with a possible D match to TRBD2 (5 bases). Trimming took 4 bases from V and 7 from J, leaving 13 bases between them. The CDR3 is 12 residues long. Per germline, CDR1 GTSNPN and CDR2 SVGIG (reference sequence). The CDR3 loop reads CAWNRDVGTQYF. The CDR3 nucleotides are TGTGCCTGGAACCGGGATGTCGGGACCCAGTACTTC.

The chain employs TRBV20-1 and TRBJ2-1; 7 positions match TRBD2. There are 14 residues in the CDR3. V trimming: 8 bases; J trimming: 2 bases; junction bases outside the gene matches: 9. The germline V gene has CDR1 DFQATT and CDR2 SNEGSKA (reference sequence). The CDR3 protein is CSSGISGAYNEQFF. DNA of the CDR3: TGCAGTAGCGGGATAAGCGGAGCCTACAATGAGCAGTTCTTC.

In its sample, this clonotype was seen many times. The rearrangement links TRBV7-9 to TRBJ2-7; tentative D call: TRBD2 (6 bases). This CDR3 has 16 amino acids. Germline V gene sequence: CDR1 SEHNR, CDR2 FQNEAQ (reference sequence). Deletions cut 4 bases from V and 6 bases from J, with 22 bases between. DNA for the CDR3: TGTGCCAGCAGCTCCGCTACTTTGCGGGATGGGGTCGAGCAGTACTTC. Protein product: CASSSATLRDGVEQYF.

This clonotype was counted many times. The rearrangement joins TRBV12-3 or TRBV12-4 to TRBJ1-5; D perhaps matches TRBD1 (5 bases). This CDR3 region has 14 residues. Trimming stripped 6 bases from V and 0 bases from J, with 9 bases between. The CDR3 spells CASRGTFSNQPQHF. DNA for the CDR3: TGTGCCAGCAGGGGGACTTTTAGCAATCAGCCCCAGCATTTT.

This clonotype has a count of ten or more. This rearrangement joins TRBV6-1 to TRBJ2-5; 9 bases match TRBD2. This CDR3 contains 13 residues. The germline gives CDR1 MNHNS, CDR2 SASEGT. With 7 bases clipped from V and 5 bases from J, the junction kept 5 bases outside the gene matches. For the CDR3, the DNA is TGTGCCAGCATCGCGGGAGGGCCGGAGACCCAGTACTTC. Translation gives CASIAGGPETQYF.

As to this clonotype: A much larger clone is a single base away; this may be a read error. This sequence joins TRBV20-1 and TRBJ2-1; 7 bases align to TRBD2. Germline V gene data show CDR1 as DFQATT and CDR2 as SNEGSKA (reference sequence). This CDR3 has 14 amino acids. CDR3 protein: CSANERWDYTEQFF. In DNA, the CDR3 is TGCAGTGCTAACGAGCGGTGGGACTACACTGAGCAGTTCTTC.

In its sample, this clonotype was seen many times. This sequence joins TRBV7-6 and TRBJ2-4, with 7 bases that match TRBD1. The CDR3 totals 17 residues. Germline V CDR1 and CDR2: SGHVS, FNYEAQ. The trim removed 1 base at V and 1 base at J, leaving 7 bases unmatched. CDR3 protein: CASSLGQGRGAKNIQYF. In DNA form, the CDR3 reads TGTGCCAGCAGCTTAGGCCAGGGCAGGGGGGCCAAAAACATTCAGTACTTC.

This clonotype occurred many times. This chain uses TRBV19 with TRBJ2-1; 8 nucleotides agree with TRBD2. V dropped 4 bases and J dropped 10; count of bases not matched to a gene: 9. Germline V gives CDR1 LNHDA, CDR2 SQIVND (reference sequence). CDR3 length: 14 amino acids. CDR3 nucleotides: TGTGCCAGTAGTAGGGCTATCGGGAGGGTCGAGCAGTTCTTC. Amino acids: CASSRAIGRVEQFF.

The chain recombines TRBV20-1 with TRBJ1-1, with a tentative D call TRBD1 (6 bases). V was cut by 6 bases and J by 2 bases, with 10 bases left in between. Germline V gene data show CDR1 as DFQATT and CDR2 as SNEGSKA (reference sequence). This CDR3 comprises 12 residues. CDR3: CSARGSNTEAFF. CDR3 nucleotide sequence: TGCAGTGCAAGGGGGTCCAACACTGAAGCTTTCTTT.

To note about this clonotype: The DNA is left out, because the CDR3 cannot be placed on it with certainty; the CDR3 is given as TCRdb lists it. V and J are TRBV7-2 and TRBJ1-4; the table names TRBD1, a call not compared with the DNA. Germline V CDR1 and CDR2: SGHTA, FQGNSA. The CDR3 extends over 21 residues, inclusive of both ends. The CDR3 sequence is CASSRTKGYYEQYFGGEKLFF.

V is TRBV13 and J is TRBJ1-1, with unresolved D. This CDR3 contains 13 residues. V lost 1 base, J lost 3 bases, and 6 bases lay in between. The germline gives CDR1 PRHDT, CDR2 FYEKMQ (reference sequence). The CDR3: CASSLAQHTEAFF. CDR3 nucleotide sequence: TGTGCCAGCAGCTTAGCACAGCACACTGAAGCTTTCTTT.

The sample holds a few counts of this clonotype. This may come from a read error, since a much larger clone is one base off. This chain uses TRBV20-1 with TRBJ2-1; the match to TRBD2 covers 8 bases. Germline V CDR1 and CDR2: DFQATT, SNEGSKA (reference sequence). This CDR3 has 14 amino acids. The V gene end was trimmed by 1 base and the J gene end by 9 bases; junction bases not matched to a gene: 8. CDR3 residues: CSARVPSGWTEQFF. As DNA, the CDR3 is TGCAGTGCTAGAGTCCCTAGCGGGTGGACTGAGCAGTTCTTC.